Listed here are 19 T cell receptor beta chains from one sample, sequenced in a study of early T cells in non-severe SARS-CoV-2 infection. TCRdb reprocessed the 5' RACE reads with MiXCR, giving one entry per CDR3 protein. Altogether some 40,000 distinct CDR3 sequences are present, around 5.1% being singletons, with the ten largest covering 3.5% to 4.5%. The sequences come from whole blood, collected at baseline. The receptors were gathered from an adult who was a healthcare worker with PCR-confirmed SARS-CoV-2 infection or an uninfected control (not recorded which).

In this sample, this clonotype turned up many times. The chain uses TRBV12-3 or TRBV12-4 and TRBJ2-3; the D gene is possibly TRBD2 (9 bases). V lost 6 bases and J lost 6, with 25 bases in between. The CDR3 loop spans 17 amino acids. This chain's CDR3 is CASSPRGLAGPGDTQYF. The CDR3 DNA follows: TGTGCCAGCAGCCCCAGGGGGCTAGCGGGACCAGGGGATACGCAGTATTTT.

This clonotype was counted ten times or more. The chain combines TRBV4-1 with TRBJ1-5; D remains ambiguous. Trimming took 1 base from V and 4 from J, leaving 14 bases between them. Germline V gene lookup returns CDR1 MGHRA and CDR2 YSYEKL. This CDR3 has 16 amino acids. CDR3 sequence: CASSQAYRVSNQPQHF. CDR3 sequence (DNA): TGCGCCAGCAGCCAAGCGTATCGGGTTAGTAATCAGCCCCAGCATTTT.

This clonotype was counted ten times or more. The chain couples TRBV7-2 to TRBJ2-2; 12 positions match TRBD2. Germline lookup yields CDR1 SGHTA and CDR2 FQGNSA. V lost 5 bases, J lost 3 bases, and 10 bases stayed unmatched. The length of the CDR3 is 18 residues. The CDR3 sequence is CASSTRPSGGDHTGELFF. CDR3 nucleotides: TGTGCCAGCAGCACCAGGCCTAGCGGGGGGGATCACACCGGGGAGCTGTTTTTT.

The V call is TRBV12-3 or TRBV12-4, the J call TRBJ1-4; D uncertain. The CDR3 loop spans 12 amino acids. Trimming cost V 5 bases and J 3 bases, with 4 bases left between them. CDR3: CASSPPNEKLFF. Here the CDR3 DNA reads TGTGCCAGCAGTCCCCCTAATGAAAAACTGTTTTTT.

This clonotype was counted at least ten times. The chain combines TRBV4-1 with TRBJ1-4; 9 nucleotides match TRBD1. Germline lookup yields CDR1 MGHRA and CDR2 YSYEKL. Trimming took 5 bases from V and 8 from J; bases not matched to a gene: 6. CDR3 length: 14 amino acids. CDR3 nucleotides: TGCGCCAGCAGCGGACAGGGGCGCCTCGAAAAACTGTTTTTT. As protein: CASSGQGRLEKLFF.

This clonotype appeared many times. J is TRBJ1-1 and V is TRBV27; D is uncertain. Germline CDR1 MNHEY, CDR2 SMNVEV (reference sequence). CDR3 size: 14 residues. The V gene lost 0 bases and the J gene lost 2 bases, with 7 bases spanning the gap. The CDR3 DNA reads TGTGCCAGCAGTTTATCGTCCGCCAACACTGAAGCTTTCTTT. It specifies CASSLSSANTEAFF.

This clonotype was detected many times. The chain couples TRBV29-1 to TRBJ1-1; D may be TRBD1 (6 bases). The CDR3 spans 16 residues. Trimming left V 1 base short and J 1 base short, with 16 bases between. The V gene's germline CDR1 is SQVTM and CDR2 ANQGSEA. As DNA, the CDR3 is TGCAGCGTTGAAGGGAACAGGGCACTCCAGAACACTGAAGCTTTCTTT. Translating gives CSVEGNRALQNTEAFF.

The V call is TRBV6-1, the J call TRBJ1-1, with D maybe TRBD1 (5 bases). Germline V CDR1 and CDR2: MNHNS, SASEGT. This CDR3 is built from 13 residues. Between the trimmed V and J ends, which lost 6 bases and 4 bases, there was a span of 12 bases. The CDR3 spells CASSESGRTEAFF. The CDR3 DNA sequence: TGTGCCAGCAGCGAATCAGGGCGCACTGAAGCTTTCTTT.

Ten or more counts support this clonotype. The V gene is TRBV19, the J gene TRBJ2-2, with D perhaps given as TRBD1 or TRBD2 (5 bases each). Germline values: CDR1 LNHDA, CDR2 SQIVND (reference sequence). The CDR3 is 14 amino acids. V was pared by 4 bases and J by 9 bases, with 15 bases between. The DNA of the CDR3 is TGTGCCAGTAGTACCCGGGGCCTTAGCTGGGAGCTGTTTTTT. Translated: CASSTRGLSWELFF.

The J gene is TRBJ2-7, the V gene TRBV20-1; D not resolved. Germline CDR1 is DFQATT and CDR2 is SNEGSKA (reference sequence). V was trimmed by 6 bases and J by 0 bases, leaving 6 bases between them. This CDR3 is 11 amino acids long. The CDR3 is CSARSSYEQYF. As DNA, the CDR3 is TGCAGTGCCAGGAGCTCCTACGAGCAGTACTTC.

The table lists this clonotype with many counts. The CDR3 here is CASSLGGTTAYGYTF. CDR3 DNA sequence: TGTGCCAGCAGCTTAGGAGGGACAACGGCATATGGCTACACCTTC. This chain joins TRBV5-6 and TRBJ1-2; tentative D call: TRBD1 (6 bases). This CDR3 is 15 amino acids long. CDR1 SGHDT and CDR2 YYEEEE come from the germline V gene. Trimming removed 2 bases at V and 5 bases at J, with 16 bases between.

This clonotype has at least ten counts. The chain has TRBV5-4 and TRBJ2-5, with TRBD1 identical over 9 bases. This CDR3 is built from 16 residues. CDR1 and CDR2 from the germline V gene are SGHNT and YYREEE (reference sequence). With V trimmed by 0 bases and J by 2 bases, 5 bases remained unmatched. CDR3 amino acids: CASSLGTGATQETQYF. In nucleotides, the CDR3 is TGTGCCAGCAGCTTGGGGACAGGGGCGACACAAGAGACCCAGTACTTC.

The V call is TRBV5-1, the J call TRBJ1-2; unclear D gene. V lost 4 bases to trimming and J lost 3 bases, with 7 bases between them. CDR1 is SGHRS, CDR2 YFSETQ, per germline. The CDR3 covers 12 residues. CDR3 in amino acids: CASSKEDYGYTF. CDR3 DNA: TGCGCCAGCAGCAAGGAAGACTATGGCTACACCTTC.

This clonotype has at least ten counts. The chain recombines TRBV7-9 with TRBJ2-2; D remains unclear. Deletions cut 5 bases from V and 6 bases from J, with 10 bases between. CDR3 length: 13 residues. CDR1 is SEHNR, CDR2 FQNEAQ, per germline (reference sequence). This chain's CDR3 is CASSPPNPGELFF. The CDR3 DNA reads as TGTGCCAGCAGCCCTCCCAACCCCGGGGAGCTGTTTTTT.

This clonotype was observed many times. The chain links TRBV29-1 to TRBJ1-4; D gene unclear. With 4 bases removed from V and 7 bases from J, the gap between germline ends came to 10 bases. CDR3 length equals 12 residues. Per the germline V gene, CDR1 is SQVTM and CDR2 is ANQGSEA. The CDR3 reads CSVVDPGEKLFF. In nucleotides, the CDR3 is TGCAGCGTTGTTGACCCAGGTGAAAAACTGTTTTTT.

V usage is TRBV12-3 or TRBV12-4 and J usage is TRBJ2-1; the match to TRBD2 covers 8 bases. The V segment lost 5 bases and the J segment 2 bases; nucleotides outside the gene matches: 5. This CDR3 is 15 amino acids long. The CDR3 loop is CASSPQAGAYNEQFF. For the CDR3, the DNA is TGTGCCAGCAGTCCCCAAGCGGGAGCCTACAATGAGCAGTTCTTC.

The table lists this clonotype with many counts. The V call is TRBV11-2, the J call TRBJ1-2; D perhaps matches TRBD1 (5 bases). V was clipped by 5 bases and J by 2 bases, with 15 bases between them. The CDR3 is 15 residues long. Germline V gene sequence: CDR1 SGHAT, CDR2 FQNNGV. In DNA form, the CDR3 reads TGTGCCAGCAGCGCACGAGCAGGGTGGAACTATGGCTACACCTTC. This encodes CASSARAGWNYGYTF.

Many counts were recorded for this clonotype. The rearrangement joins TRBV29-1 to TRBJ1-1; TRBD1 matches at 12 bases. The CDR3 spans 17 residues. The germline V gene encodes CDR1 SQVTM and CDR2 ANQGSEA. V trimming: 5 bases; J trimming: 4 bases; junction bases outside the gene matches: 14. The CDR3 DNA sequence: TGCAGCGTTTACCGCTGGGACAGGGGGCGCTTGGGCACTGAAGCTTTCTTT. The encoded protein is CSVYRWDRGRLGTEAFF. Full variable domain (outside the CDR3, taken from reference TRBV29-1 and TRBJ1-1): SAVISQKPSRDICQRGTSLTIQCQVDSQVTMMFWYRQQPGQSLTLIATANQGSEATYESGFVIDKFPISRPNLTFSTLTVSNMSPEDSSIYLCSVYRWDRGRLGTEAFFGQGTRLTVV.

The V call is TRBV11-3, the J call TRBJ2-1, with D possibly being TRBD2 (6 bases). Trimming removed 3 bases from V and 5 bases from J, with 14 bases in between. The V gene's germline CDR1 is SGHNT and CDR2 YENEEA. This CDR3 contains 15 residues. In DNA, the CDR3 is TGTGCCAGCAGCTTGACTAGTCTCGCTGACAATGAGCAGTTCTTC. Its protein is CASSLTSLADNEQFF. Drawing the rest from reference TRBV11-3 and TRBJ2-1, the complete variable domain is EAGVVQSPRYKIIEKKQPVAFWCNPISGHNTLYWYLQNLGQGPELLIRYENEEAVDDSQLPKDRFSAERLKGVDSTLKIQPAELGDSAVYLCASSLTSLADNEQFFGPGTRLTVL.